This passage covers 2 T cell receptor beta chains from one sample sequenced in a study of T cells in Graves' hyperthyroidism and ophthalmopathy. Amplification targeted TCR beta CDR3 regions from RNA transcripts. TCR CDR3 regions were first amplified by RT-PCR with HTBI primers. TCRdb re-called the multiplex PCR reads through MiXCR, storing one row per CDR3 protein. Of approximately 250,000 distinct CDR3 sequences in the sample, around 24% were seen once. What was sequenced was blood. The receptors derive from a woman between 35 and 50 years old with Graves' ophthalmopathy.

This clonotype was detected many times. The rearrangement joins TRBV2 to TRBJ2-1; tentatively, D is TRBD1 or TRBD2 (6 bases each). CDR1 is SNHLY and CDR2 is FYNNEI in the germline V gene. V lost 8 bases, J lost 4 bases, and 15 bases lay in between. The CDR3 sequence is 14 residues long. The CDR3 spells CASGGQGRYNEQFF. CDR3 coding DNA: TGTGCCAGCGGGGGCCAGGGGAGGTACAATGAGCAGTTCTTC. The whole variable domain, filled in from reference TRBV2 and TRBJ2-1, reads EPEVTQTPSHQVTQMGQEVILRCVPISNHLYFYWYRQILGQKVEFLVSFYNNEISEKSEIFDDQFSVERPDGSNFTLKIRSTKLEDSAMYFCASGGQGRYNEQFFGPGTRLTVL.

In its sample, this clonotype was seen many times. V and J are TRBV7-4 and TRBJ2-7, with 8 positions matching TRBD2. CDR1 SGHVT and CDR2 SQSDAQ come from the germline V gene. The CDR3 spans 21 residues. Unmatched junction bases numbered 25, after V lost 3 bases and J lost 3 bases. The chain's CDR3 is CASSFTVRAGSGRIFNYEQYF. In DNA form, the CDR3 reads TGTGCCAGCAGCTTCACAGTGAGGGCGGGGAGCGGGAGAATATTTAACTACGAGCAGTACTTC.